This T cell receptor beta chain was sequenced for a study of siplizumab effects on memory and regulatory T cells. This table comes from immunoSEQ multiplex PCR, and its TCRdb copy is limited to in-frame clones, with some not included. The sample has under 85,000 clones; 80% to 90% are singletons. In germline, CDR1 is LNHDA, CDR2 SQIVND (reference sequence). V lost 5 bases and J lost 8, with 19 bases in between. This CDR3 has 15 amino acids. The sequence derives from a human donor in good health. The sample consisted of Tregs sorted from blood. The rearrangement joins TRBV19 to TRBJ2-1; weak D call: TRBD2 (5 bases). The CDR3 sequence: CASSAPSSGFYEQFF. CDR3 nucleotides: TGTGCCAGTAGTGCCCCTTCTTCGGGATTTTATGAGCAGTTCTTC.